A single T cell receptor (beta chain) is shown here with its context. Antigen unknown. The V gene's germline CDR1 is GTSNPN and CDR2 SVGIG (reference sequence). The length of the CDR3 is 14 residues. The ends were cut back, 7 bases at V and 6 bases at J, with 20 bases in the middle. Some clones are missing from TCRdb's copy, which holds only in-frame ones; the method was immunoSEQ multiplex PCR. Of some 1.4 million clones in the sample, approximately 96% were seen once. The sample is drawn from a study of shared clonotypes between healthy human individuals. General observations from the study: Only blood samples were collected, and tissue repertoires likely differ. In contrast to clonotypes shared by all four donors, non-shared clonotypes had lower generation probabilities.

The clonotype originates from a man aged 30 to 45 in good health. The chain combines TRBV30 with TRBJ2-3; possible D gene TRBD2, 6 bases. Sequenced input: naive CD4+ T cells sorted from blood. Subset meaning: CD45RA+ positively selected. This CDR3 is CASGLSVAIDTQYF. The CDR3, as DNA: TGTGCCTCGGGACTCTCAGTTGCCATTGATACGCAGTATTTT.